A single sample is the source of the 18 T cell receptor beta chains below, sequenced in a study of T cell responses to AZD1222 COVID-19 vaccine. Data came from immunoSEQ multiplex PCR; TCRdb stores just in-frame clones and leaves some out. The top ten hold around 2.8% of the sample, which has approximately 90,000 clones, over 85% seen once. The material sequenced was peripheral blood, taken on day 0 of AZD1222 vaccination. These receptors all come from an adult in good health.

The chain uses TRBV28 and TRBJ1-6; 9 bases are shared with TRBD1. The CDR3 has 16 residues. Germline V gene lookup returns CDR1 MDHEN and CDR2 SYDVKM. The junction had 11 bases not matched to a gene; V was cut back by 5 bases and J by 9 bases. The CDR3 is CASSPPGTGKLSPLHF. The CDR3 DNA reads TGTGCCAGCAGTCCCCCCGGGACAGGGAAACTTTCACCCCTCCACTTT.

The table lists this clone with a count of one. The chain recombines TRBV5-1 with TRBJ2-7; D possibly corresponds to TRBD2 (5 bases). The V end lost 0 bases, the J end lost 6 bases, and 19 bases lay between the germline ends. CDR3 length: 16 residues. CDR1 is SGHRS, CDR2 YFSETQ, per germline. DNA of the CDR3: TGCGCCAGCAGCTTGGGCAGAGAATTTGTAGAGGGCGAGCAGTACTTC. This encodes CASSLGREFVEGEQYF.

The V and J genes are TRBV30 and TRBJ1-1; no clear D. Trimming removed 4 bases at V and 6 bases at J, with 12 bases between. The CDR3 is made up of 12 amino acids. Germline CDR1 and CDR2: GTSNPN and SVGIG (reference sequence). CDR3 nucleotide sequence: TGTGCCTGGACTCGCCAGGTGTCTGAAGCTTTCTTT. Residues: CAWTRQVSEAFF. Complete variable domain (other parts from reference TRBV30 and TRBJ1-1): SQTIHQWPATLVQPVGSPLSLECTVEGTSNPNLYWYRQAAGRGLQLLFYSVGIGQISSEVPQNLSASRPQDRQFILSSKKLLLSDSGFYLCAWTRQVSEAFFGQGTRLTVV.

This chain uses TRBV5-1 with TRBJ1-4; D is unclear. Germline V CDR1 and CDR2: SGHRS, YFSETQ. Trimming removed 4 bases from V and 0 bases from J, with 10 bases in between. The CDR3 consists of 15 residues. The CDR3 region has the DNA TGCGCCAGCAGCCCGAGGCCGGCAACTAATGAAAAACTGTTTTTT. Protein: CASSPRPATNEKLFF.

CDR3 sequence (DNA): TGCGCCAGCAGCCTAAGCGGGCAGGGAAACTCTGGAAACACCATATATTTT. Its translation is CASSLSGQGNSGNTIYF. The chain has TRBV4-1 and TRBJ1-3; tentatively, D is TRBD1 (5 bases). There are 17 residues in the CDR3. Trimming left V 4 bases short and J 0 bases short, with 16 bases between. Germline V gives CDR1 MGHRA, CDR2 YSYEKL.

To note about this clone: The junction and the germline gene differ at one end; a read error may be behind it. This chain connects TRBV28 to TRBJ1-5, with unresolved D. The CDR3 sequence is 12 residues long. From germline, CDR1 is MDHEN and CDR2 SYDVKM. CDR3 coding DNA: TGTGCCTGCAGGATCCAGAATCAGCCCCAGCATTTT. This codes for CACRIQNQPQHF.

The chain recombines TRBV14 with TRBJ1-4; 8 bases line up with TRBD1. Germline V gives CDR1 SGHDN, CDR2 FVKESK. Trimming at V came to 4 bases and at J to 8 bases, leaving 6 bases not matched to a gene. This CDR3 region has 14 residues. The CDR3 is CASSRQGIREKLFF. CDR3 nucleotide sequence: TGTGCCAGCAGCCGACAGGGGATAAGGGAAAAACTGTTTTTT.

The gene calls are TRBV7-3 and TRBJ2-3; 14 positions match TRBD2. The junction had 4 bases not matched to a gene; V was cut back by 5 bases and J by 3 bases. The germline V gene encodes CDR1 SGHTA and CDR2 FQGTGA. This CDR3 is 16 amino acids long. CDR3 bases: TGTGCCAGCAGCCTGGGGACTAGCGGGAGAACAGATACGCAGTATTTT. This gives the protein CASSLGTSGRTDTQYF.

The chain combines TRBV5-1 with TRBJ1-1; no firm D call. Trimming left V 0 bases short and J 4 bases short, with 4 bases between. Germline V gene sequence: CDR1 SGHRS, CDR2 YFSETQ. This CDR3 region has 12 residues. The CDR3 nucleotides read TGCGCCAGCAGCTTGGGGATCACTGAAGCTTTCTTT. Protein sequence: CASSLGITEAFF.

V usage is TRBV30 and J usage is TRBJ1-1, with D unresolved. CDR3 length equals 10 residues. Germline CDR1 GTSNPN, CDR2 SVGIG (reference sequence). The CDR3 DNA reads as TGTGCACAAATGAACACTGAAGCTTTCTTT. Translated: CAQMNTEAFF.

This clone was detected a few times. The rearrangement uses TRBV3-1 (or the pseudogene TRBV3-2) and TRBJ2-1; maybe TRBD2 (6 bases). Trimming removed 3 bases from V and 6 bases from J, with 18 bases in between. This CDR3 spans 16 amino acids. Germline V lookup: CDR1 LGHDT, CDR2 YNNKEL (reference sequence). Written as DNA, the CDR3 is TGTGCCAGCAGCCATTTCTCCGGGGGAAAAGGCAATGAGCAGTTCTTC. It translates to CASSHFSGGKGNEQFF.

CDR3: CASSQGGLDYGYTF. CDR3 in DNA: TGTGCCAGCAGCCAAGGCGGGTTGGACTATGGCTACACCTTC. The chain combines TRBV3-1 (or the pseudogene TRBV3-2) with TRBJ1-2; D ambiguous. CDR1 is LGHDT, CDR2 YNNKEL, per germline (reference sequence). The V end was cut by 1 base, the J end by 3 bases, with 9 bases between. The CDR3 is 14 amino acids.

This clone was observed once. The chain carries TRBV19 and TRBJ1-5, with 9 bases aligning to TRBD1. The V segment lost 6 bases and the J segment 2 bases; nucleotides outside the gene matches: 2. CDR1 LNHDA and CDR2 SQIVND come from the germline V gene (reference sequence). The CDR3 contains 14 residues. This chain's CDR3 is CASRGQGGNQPQHF. The CDR3 DNA is TGTGCCAGTAGGGGACAGGGAGGCAATCAGCCCCAGCATTTT.

The chain uses TRBV7-8 and TRBJ2-1, with TRBD2 matching 7 bases. CDR1 SGHVS and CDR2 FQNEAQ come from the germline V gene. The CDR3 is 16 amino acids. The trim removed 0 bases at V and 4 bases at J, leaving 6 bases unmatched. CDR3 loop: CASSLAWRESYNEQFF. The DNA of the CDR3 is TGTGCCAGCAGCTTAGCCTGGCGGGAGTCTTACAATGAGCAGTTCTTC.

J is TRBJ1-4 and V is TRBV27; D uncertain. Germline V lookup: CDR1 MNHEY, CDR2 SMNVEV (reference sequence). Trimming left V 2 bases short and J 1 base short, with 2 bases between. The CDR3 totals 13 residues. CDR3 in amino acids: CASSLRTNEKLFF. The CDR3, as DNA: TGTGCCAGCAGTTTACGAACTAATGAAAAACTGTTTTTT.

The chain uses TRBV11-3 and TRBJ2-1, with 11 bases fitting TRBD1. The germline V gene encodes CDR1 SGHNT and CDR2 YENEEA. The CDR3 contains 15 residues. Germline trimming cut 3 bases from V and 4 bases from J; bases unmatched to any gene: 2. In DNA form, the CDR3 reads TGTGCCAGCAGCTTCGGGACAGGGGGTTACAATGAGCAGTTCTTC. Its translation is CASSFGTGGYNEQFF.

CDR3 in amino acids: CASSFSTPGYNEQFF. CDR3 DNA sequence: TGTGCCAGCAGTTTCAGCACCCCAGGCTACAATGAGCAGTTCTTC. The V and J genes are TRBV6-6 and TRBJ2-1; D unclear. This CDR3 has 15 residues. Germline assignment: CDR1 MNHNY and CDR2 SVGAGI (reference sequence). V was clipped by 4 bases and J by 3 bases, with 13 bases between them.

CDR3 coding DNA: TGTGCCAGCAGGGGGTTAGACGGGCTCTATGGCTACACCTTC. The encoded protein is CASRGLDGLYGYTF. The V and J genes are TRBV27 and TRBJ1-2; D is uncertain. Germline V gene lookup returns CDR1 MNHEY and CDR2 SMNVEV (reference sequence). Trimming left V 6 bases short and J 4 bases short, with 15 bases between. The CDR3 is 14 amino acids.